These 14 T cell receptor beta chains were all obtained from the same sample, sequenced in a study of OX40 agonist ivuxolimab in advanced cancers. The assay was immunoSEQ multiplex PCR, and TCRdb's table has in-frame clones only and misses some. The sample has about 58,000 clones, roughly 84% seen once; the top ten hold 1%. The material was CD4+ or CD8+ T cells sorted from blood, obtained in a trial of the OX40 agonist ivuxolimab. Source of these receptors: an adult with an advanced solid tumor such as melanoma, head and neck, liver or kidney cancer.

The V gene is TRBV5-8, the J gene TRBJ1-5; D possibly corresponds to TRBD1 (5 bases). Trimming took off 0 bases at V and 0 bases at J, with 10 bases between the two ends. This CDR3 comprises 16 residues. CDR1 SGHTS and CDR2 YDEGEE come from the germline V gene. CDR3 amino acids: CASSLGQTNSNQPQHF. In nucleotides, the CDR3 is TGTGCCAGCAGCTTGGGACAGACTAATAGCAATCAGCCCCAGCATTTT. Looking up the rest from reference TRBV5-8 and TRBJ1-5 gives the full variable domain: EAGVTQSPTHLIKTRGQQATLRCSPISGHTSVYWYQQALGLGLQFLLWYDEGEERNRGNFPPRFSGRQFPNYSSELNVNALELEDSALYLCASSLGQTNSNQPQHFGDGTRLSIL.

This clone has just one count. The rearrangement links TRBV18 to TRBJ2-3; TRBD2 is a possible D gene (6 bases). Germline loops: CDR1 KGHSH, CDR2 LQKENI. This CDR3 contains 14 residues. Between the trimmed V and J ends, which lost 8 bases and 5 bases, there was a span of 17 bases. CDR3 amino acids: CASVAGLGGDTQYF. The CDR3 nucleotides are TGTGCCAGCGTGGCGGGCCTCGGGGGAGATACGCAGTATTTT.

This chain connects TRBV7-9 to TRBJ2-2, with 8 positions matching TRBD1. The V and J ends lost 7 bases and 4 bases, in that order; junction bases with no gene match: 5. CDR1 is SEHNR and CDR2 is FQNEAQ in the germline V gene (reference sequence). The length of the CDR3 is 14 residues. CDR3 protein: CASIRGQGTGELFF. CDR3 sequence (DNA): TGTGCCAGCATAAGAGGACAGGGCACCGGGGAGCTGTTTTTT.

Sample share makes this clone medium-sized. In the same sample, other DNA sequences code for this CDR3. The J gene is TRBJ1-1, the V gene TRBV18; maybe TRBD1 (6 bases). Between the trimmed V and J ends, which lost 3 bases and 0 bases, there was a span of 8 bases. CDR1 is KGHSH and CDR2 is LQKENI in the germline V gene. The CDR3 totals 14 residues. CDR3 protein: CASSPTGMNTEAFF. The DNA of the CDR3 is TGTGCCAGCTCACCTACAGGGATGAACACTGAAGCTTTCTTT.

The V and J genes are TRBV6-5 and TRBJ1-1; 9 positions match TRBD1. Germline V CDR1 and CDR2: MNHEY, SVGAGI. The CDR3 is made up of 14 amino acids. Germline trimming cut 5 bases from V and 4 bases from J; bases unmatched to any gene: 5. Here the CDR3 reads CASSRQGVSTEAFF. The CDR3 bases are TGTGCCAGCAGTCGACAGGGGGTGAGCACTGAAGCTTTCTTT.

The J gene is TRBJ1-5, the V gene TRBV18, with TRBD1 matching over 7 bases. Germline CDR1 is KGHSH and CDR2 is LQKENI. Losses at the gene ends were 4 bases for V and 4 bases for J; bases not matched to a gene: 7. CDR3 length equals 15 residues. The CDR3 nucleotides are TGTGCCAGCTCACGCGACAGGGACCTTAATCAGCCCCAGCATTTT. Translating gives CASSRDRDLNQPQHF.

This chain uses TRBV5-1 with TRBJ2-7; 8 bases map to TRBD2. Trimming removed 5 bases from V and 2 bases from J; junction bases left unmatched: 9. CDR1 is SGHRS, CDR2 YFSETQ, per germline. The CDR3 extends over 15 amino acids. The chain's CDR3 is CASRAGGGGTYEQYF. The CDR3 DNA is TGCGCCAGCAGGGCGGGAGGCGGTGGGACCTACGAGCAGTACTTC.

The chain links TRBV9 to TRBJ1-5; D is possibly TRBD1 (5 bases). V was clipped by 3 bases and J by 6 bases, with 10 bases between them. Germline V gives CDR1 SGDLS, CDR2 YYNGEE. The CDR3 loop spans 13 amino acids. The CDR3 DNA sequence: TGTGCCAGCAGCGGTACAGGAGGTCAGCCCCAGCATTTT. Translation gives CASSGTGGQPQHF.

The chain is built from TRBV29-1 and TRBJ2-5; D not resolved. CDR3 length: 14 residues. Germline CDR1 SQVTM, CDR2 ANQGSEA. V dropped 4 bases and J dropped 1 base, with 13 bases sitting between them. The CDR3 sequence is CSVARPRTQETQYF. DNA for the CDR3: TGCAGCGTTGCGAGACCCAGGACCCAAGAGACCCAGTACTTC. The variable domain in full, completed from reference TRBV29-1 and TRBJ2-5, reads SAVISQKPSRDICQRGTSLTIQCQVDSQVTMMFWYRQQPGQSLTLIATANQGSEATYESGFVIDKFPISRPNLTFSTLTVSNMSPEDSSIYLCSVARPRTQETQYFGPGTRLLVL.

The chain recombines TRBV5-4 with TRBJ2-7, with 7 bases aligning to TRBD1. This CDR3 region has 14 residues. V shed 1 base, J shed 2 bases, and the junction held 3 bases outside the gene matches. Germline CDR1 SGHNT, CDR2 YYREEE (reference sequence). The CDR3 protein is CASSLRQGAYEQYF. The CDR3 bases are TGTGCCAGCAGCTTGCGGCAGGGGGCCTACGAGCAGTACTTC.

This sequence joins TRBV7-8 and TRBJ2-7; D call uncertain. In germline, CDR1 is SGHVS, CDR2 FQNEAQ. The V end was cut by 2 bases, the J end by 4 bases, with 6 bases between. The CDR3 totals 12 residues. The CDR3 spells CASSLIVYEQYF. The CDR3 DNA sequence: TGTGCCAGCAGCTTAATCGTTTACGAGCAGTACTTC.

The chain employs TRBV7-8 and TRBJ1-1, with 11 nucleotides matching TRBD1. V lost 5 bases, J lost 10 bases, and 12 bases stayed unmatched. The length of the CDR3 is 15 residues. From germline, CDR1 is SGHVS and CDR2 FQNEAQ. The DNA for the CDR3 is TGTGCCAGCAGCCCGTACTCCGGACAGGGGGCCCCAGCTTTCTTT. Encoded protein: CASSPYSGQGAPAFF.

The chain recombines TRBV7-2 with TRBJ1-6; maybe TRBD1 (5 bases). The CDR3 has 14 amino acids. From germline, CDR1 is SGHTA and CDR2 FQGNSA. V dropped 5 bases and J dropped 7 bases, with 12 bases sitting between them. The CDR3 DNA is TGTGCCAGCAGCCCCGTGGGGCAAAATTCACCCCTCCACTTT. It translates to CASSPVGQNSPLHF.

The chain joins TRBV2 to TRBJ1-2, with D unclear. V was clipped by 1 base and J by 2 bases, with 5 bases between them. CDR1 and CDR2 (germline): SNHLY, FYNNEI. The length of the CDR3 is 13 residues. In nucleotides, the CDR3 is TGTGCCAGCAGTGAAGACGGAAACTATGGCTACACCTTC. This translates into CASSEDGNYGYTF.